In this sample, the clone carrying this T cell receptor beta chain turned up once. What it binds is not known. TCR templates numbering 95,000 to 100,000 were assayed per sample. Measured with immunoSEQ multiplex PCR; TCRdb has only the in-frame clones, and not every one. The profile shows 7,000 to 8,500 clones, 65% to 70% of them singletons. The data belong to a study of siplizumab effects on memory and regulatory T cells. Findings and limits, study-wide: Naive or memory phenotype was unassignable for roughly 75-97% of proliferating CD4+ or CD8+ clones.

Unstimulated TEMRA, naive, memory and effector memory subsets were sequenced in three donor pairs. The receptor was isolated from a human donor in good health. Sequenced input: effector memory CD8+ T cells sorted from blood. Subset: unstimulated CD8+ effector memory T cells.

DNA of the CDR3: TGCGCCAGCAGCCACCTAGATTTGGGCAGGGATACGCAGTATTTT. Protein product: CASSHLDLGRDTQYF. This chain uses TRBV4-1 with TRBJ2-3; D not certain. The CDR3 sequence is 15 residues long. Germline-derived CDR1 and CDR2 are MGHRA and YSYEKL. V shed 3 bases and J shed 6 bases, with 16 bases lying between them.